This is a list of T cell receptor beta chains from one sample in a study of blood T cell repertoires in COVID-19. Only in-frame clones appear in the TCRdb table, and some are missing; sequencing was by immunoSEQ multiplex PCR. The repertoire includes roughly 130,000 clones, approximately 89% of them detected once, and about 10% sits in the top ten. The source material was peripheral blood. The receptors were gathered from a man aged 55-75 years with active or convalescent COVID-19. The CDR3 runs from the conserved cysteine through the conserved F or W. A D gene is named only where the DNA matches it firmly. Clone size appears in some rows only: once, few, many, or a class for an expanded clone.

clone_size	v_call	d_call	j_call	cdr3_aa	cdr3_nt
.	TRBV5-8	.	TRBJ2-7	CASSLTRIYEQYF	TGTGCCAGCAGCTTGACTAGGATCTACGAGCAGTACTTC
.	TRBV28	TRBD1	TRBJ1-3	CASSLNPGTGGNTIYF	TGTGCCAGCAGTTTAAACCCCGGGACAGGGGGAAACACCATATATTTT
once	TRBV3-1/TRBV3-2	.	TRBJ2-4	CASSPQGNIQYF	TGTGCCAGCAGCCCACAGGGAAACATTCAGTACTTC
.	TRBV19	TRBD1	TRBJ1-5	CASSPTDRGSNQPQHF	TGTGCCAGTAGTCCGACGGACAGGGGAAGCAATCAGCCCCAGCATTTT
.	TRBV7-2	TRBD1	TRBJ2-2	CASRRTGMNTGELFF	TGTGCCAGCCGGCGGACAGGGATGAACACCGGGGAGCTGTTTTTT
.	TRBV19	TRBD1	TRBJ1-5	CASTGGDSPSNQPQHF	TGTGCCAGTACGGGTGGGGACAGCCCTAGCAATCAGCCCCAGCATTTT
.	TRBV30	TRBD2	TRBJ2-5	CAWRLAGVETQYF	TGTGCCTGGAGACTAGCGGGAGTTGAGACCCAGTACTTC
.	TRBV5-6	TRBD2	TRBJ2-7	CASTSSGGTYEQYF	TGTGCCAGCACCAGCTCGGGAGGGACCTACGAGCAGTACTTC
.	TRBV6-5	TRBD1	TRBJ2-7	CASSYSRRGFHYEQYF	TGTGCCAGCAGTTACTCTCGCAGGGGGTTCCACTACGAGCAGTACTTC
.	TRBV4-1	TRBD2	TRBJ2-3	CASSQGASGGPDTQYF	TGCGCCAGCAGCCAAGGGGCTAGCGGAGGACCAGATACGCAGTATTTT
.	TRBV9	TRBD1	TRBJ2-5	CASSKGQVQETQYF	TGTGCCAGCAGCAAAGGACAGGTCCAAGAGACCCAGTACTTC
.	TRBV3-1/TRBV3-2	.	TRBJ1-6	CASSPLSSYNSPLHF	TGTGCCAGCTCCCCTCTTAGCTCCTATAATTCACCCCTCCACTTT
.	TRBV2	.	TRBJ1-3	CASSVDGGQLTGNTIYF	TGTGCCAGCAGTGTCGATGGAGGCCAACTGACGGGAAACACCATATATTTT
few	TRBV2	TRBD1	TRBJ2-7	CASSVGTAHSYEQYF	TGTGCCAGCAGTGTAGGGACAGCACACTCCTACGAGCAGTACTTC
.	TRBV7-9	TRBD2	TRBJ2-7	CASSLSGLAGEVQYF	TGTGCCAGCAGCTTGTCGGGACTAGCGGGAGAGGTGCAGTACTTC
once	TRBV28	.	TRBJ1-1	CASSTPIDTEAFF	TGTGCCAGCAGTACCCCAATAGACACTGAAGCTTTCTTT
.	TRBV6-2/TRBV6-3	.	TRBJ2-1	CASSYRGPPYNEQFF	TGTGCCAGCAGTTACCGGGGTCCCCCCTACAATGAGCAGTTCTTC
.	TRBV7-2	TRBD1	TRBJ2-7	CASSWGLGQGIGYEQYF	TGTGCCAGCAGCTGGGGGTTGGGACAGGGGATCGGGTACGAGCAGTACTTC
.	TRBV6-4	TRBD2	TRBJ2-1	CASSTLAGGNEQFF	TGTGCCAGCAGTACACTAGCGGGAGGGAATGAGCAGTTCTTC
.	TRBV25-1	.	TRBJ1-2	CASTDSVGAAYGYTF	TGTGCCAGCACCGATTCCGTTGGGGCAGCTTATGGCTACACCTTC
.	TRBV6-5	.	TRBJ1-5	CASIEGSVANQPQHF	TGTGCCAGCATCGAGGGCAGCGTTGCCAATCAGCCCCAGCATTTT
.	TRBV19	.	TRBJ2-1	CASRPDTGNEQFF	TGTGCCAGTAGGCCGGACACAGGAAATGAGCAGTTCTTC
.	TRBV24-1	.	TRBJ1-2	CATSDPQGNYGYTF	TGTGCCACCAGTGACCCCCAGGGCAACTATGGCTACACCTTC
.	TRBV6-2/TRBV6-3	.	TRBJ1-5	CASSSSLQRRNQPQHF	TGTGCCAGCAGTTCCTCCCTGCAGCGACGCAATCAGCCCCAGCATTTT
.	TRBV7-9	.	TRBJ1-1	CASSFGSSTLEAFF	TGTGCCAGCAGCTTCGGTTCAAGTACGCTGGAAGCTTTCTTT
.	TRBV28	.	TRBJ1-2	CASSPRDKGNLRYTF	TGTGCCAGCAGTCCCCGGGACAAAGGTAACCTACGCTACACCTTC
.	TRBV6-5	TRBD1	TRBJ1-2	CASRDRAYGYTF	TGTGCCAGCAGGGACAGGGCCTATGGCTACACCTTC
.	TRBV3-1/TRBV3-2	.	TRBJ1-6	CASSRQWDSPLHF	TGTGCCAGCAGCCGACAATGGGATTCACCCCTCCACTTT
.	TRBV6-5	.	TRBJ1-5	CASRKGDFNQPQHF	TGTGCCAGCAGGAAAGGGGACTTCAATCAGCCCCAGCATTTT
.	TRBV11-2	.	TRBJ1-6	CASSLSLNSGNSPLHF	TGTGCCAGCAGCTTATCTCTTAACAGCGGTAATTCACCCCTCCACTTT
.	TRBV28	TRBD1	TRBJ1-5	CASSLFEGAQPQHF	TGTGCCAGCAGTTTATTCGAGGGGGCTCAGCCCCAGCATTTT
.	TRBV2	.	TRBJ1-3	CASRGGTAGNTIYF	TGTGCCAGCAGGGGGGGGACCGCTGGAAACACCATATATTTT
.	TRBV5-1	TRBD1	TRBJ1-1	CASSAGTGGSMNTEAFF	TGCGCCAGCAGCGCCGGGACAGGAGGTTCGATGAACACTGAAGCTTTCTTT
.	TRBV7-9	.	TRBJ1-2	CASSRTGYGYTF	TGTGCCAGCAGCAGGACTGGCTATGGCTACACCTTC
.	TRBV7-2	.	TRBJ2-2	CASTLVRQGRELFF	TGTGCCAGCACTCTAGTTAGGCAGGGCCGGGAGCTGTTTTTT
.	TRBV12-5	TRBD1	TRBJ2-7	CAPVVWTGNYEQYF	TGTGCACCCGTCGTTTGGACAGGGAACTACGAGCAGTACTTC